This paragraph reports one T cell receptor beta chain. This sample was taken from a study of blood T cell repertoires in COVID-19. The protocol was immunoSEQ multiplex PCR, while the TCRdb copy is restricted to in-frame clones and leaves out a portion. Of roughly 150,000 clones listed, 70% to 90% are singletons. The sample taken for sequencing was PBMCs or T cells enriched from blood (not recorded which). This TCR was sampled from a middle-aged man who had recovered from COVID-19.

In nucleotides, the CDR3 is TGTGCCAGCAGTTTCAGGGTTAGAGCTTCGACAGGGCGGTACACCGGGGAGCTGTTTTTT. This gives the protein CASSFRVRASTGRYTGELFF. The chain employs TRBV27 and TRBJ2-2, with TRBD1 identical over 7 bases. The CDR3 length is 20 residues. With 3 bases clipped from V and 3 bases from J, the junction kept 19 bases outside the gene matches. Germline V gives CDR1 MNHEY, CDR2 SMNVEV (reference sequence).